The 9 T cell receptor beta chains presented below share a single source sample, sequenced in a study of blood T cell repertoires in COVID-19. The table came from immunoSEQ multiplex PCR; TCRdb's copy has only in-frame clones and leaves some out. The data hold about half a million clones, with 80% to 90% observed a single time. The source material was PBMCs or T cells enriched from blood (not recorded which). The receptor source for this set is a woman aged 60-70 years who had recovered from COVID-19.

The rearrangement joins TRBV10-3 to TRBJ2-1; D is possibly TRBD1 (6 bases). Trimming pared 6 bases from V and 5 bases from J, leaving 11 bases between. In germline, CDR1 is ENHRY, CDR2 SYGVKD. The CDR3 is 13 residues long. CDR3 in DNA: TGTGCCATCAGCCCGGACAGACACAATGAGCAGTTCTTC. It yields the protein CAISPDRHNEQFF.

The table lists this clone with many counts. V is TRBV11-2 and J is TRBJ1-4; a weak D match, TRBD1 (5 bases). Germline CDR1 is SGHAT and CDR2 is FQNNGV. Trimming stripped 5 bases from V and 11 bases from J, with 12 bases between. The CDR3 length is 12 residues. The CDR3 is CASSPPGGKLFF. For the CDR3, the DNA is TGTGCCAGCAGCCCACCCGGGGGGAAACTGTTTTTT. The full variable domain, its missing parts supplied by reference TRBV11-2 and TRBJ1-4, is EAGVAQSPRYKIIEKRQSVAFWCNPISGHATLYWYQQILGQGPKLLIQFQNNGVVDDSQLPKDRFSAERLKGVDSTLKIQPAKLEDSAVYLCASSPPGGKLFFGSGTQLSVL.

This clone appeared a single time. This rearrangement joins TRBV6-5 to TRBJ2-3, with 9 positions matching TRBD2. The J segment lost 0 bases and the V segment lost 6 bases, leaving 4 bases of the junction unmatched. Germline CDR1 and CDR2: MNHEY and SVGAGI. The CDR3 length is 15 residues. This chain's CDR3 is CASSFSGGSTDTQYF. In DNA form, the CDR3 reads TGTGCCAGCAGCTTTAGCGGGGGCAGCACAGATACGCAGTATTTT.

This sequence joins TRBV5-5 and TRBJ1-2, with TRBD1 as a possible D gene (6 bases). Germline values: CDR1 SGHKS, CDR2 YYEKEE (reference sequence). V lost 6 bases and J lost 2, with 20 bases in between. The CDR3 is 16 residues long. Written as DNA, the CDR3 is TGTGCCAGCACCACAGATGGGGGCTCGGGCAACTATGGCTACACCTTC. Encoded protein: CASTTDGGSGNYGYTF.

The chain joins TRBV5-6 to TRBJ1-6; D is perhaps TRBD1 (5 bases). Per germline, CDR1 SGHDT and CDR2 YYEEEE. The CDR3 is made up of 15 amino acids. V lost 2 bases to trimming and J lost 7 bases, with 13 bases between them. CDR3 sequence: CASSFRTSRNSPLHF. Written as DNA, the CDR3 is TGTGCCAGCAGCTTTAGGACATCCCGGAATTCACCCCTCCACTTT.

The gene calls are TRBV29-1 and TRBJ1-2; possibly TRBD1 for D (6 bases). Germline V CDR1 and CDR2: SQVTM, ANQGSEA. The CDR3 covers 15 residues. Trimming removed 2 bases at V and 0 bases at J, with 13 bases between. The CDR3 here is CSVELQGEANYGYTF. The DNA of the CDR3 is TGCAGCGTTGAACTACAGGGAGAAGCTAACTATGGCTACACCTTC.

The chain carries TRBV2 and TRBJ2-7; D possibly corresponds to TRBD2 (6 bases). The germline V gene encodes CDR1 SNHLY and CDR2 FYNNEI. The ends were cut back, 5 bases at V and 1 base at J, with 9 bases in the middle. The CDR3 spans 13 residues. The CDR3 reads CASSWDLSYEQYV. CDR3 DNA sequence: TGTGCCAGCAGTTGGGACTTATCCTACGAGCAGTACGTC.

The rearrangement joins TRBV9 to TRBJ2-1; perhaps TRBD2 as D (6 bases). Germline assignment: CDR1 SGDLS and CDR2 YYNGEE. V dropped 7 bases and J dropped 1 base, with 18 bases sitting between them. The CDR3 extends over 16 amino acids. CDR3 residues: CASAPMWGGSYNEQFF. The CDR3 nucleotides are TGTGCCAGCGCCCCTATGTGGGGAGGATCCTACAATGAGCAGTTCTTC.

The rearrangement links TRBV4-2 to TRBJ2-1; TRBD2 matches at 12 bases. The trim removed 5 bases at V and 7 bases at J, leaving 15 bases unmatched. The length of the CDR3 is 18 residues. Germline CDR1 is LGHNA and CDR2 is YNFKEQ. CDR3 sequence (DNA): TGTGCCAGCAGCTCCCACTTATTAACTAGCGGGGGGTTGAATGAGCAGTTCTTC. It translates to CASSSHLLTSGGLNEQFF.